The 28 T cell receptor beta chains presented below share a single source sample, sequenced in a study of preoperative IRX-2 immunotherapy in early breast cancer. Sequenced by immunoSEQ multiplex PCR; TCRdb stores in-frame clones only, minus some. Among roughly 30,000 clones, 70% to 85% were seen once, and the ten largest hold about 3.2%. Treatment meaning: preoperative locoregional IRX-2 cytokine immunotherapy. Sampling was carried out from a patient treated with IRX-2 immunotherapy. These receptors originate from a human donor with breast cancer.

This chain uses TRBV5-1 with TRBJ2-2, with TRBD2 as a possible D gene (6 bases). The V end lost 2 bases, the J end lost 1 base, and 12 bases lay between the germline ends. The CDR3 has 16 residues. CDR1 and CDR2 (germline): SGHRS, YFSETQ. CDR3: CASSLTGTQNTGELFF. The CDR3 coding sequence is TGCGCCAGCAGCTTAACCGGGACTCAGAACACCGGGGAGCTGTTTTTT.

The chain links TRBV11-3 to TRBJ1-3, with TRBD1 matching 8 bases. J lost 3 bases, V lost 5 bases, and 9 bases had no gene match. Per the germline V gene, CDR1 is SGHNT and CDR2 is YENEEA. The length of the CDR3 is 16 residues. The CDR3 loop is CASSLRQGRFGNTIYF. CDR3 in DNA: TGTGCCAGCAGCCTACGACAGGGGAGATTTGGAAACACCATATATTTT.

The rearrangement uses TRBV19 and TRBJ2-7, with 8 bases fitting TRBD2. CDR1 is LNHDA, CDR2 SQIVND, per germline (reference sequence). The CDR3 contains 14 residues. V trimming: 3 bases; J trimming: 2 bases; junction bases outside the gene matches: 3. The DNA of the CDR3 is TGTGCCAGTAGTATTCCGGGAGGGGCCTACGAGCAGTACTTC. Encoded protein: CASSIPGGAYEQYF.

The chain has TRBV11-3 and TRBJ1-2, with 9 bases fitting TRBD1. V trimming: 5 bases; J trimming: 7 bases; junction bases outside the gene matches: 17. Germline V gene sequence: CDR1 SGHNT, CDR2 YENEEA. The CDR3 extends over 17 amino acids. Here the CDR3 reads CASSHSHDRGALAGYTF. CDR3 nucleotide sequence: TGTGCCAGCAGCCACTCACACGACAGGGGGGCCCTCGCTGGCTACACCTTC. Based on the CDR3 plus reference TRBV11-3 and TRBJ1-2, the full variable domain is EAGVVQSPRYKIIEKKQPVAFWCNPISGHNTLYWYLQNLGQGPELLIRYENEEAVDDSQLPKDRFSAERLKGVDSTLKIQPAELGDSAVYLCASSHSHDRGALAGYTFGSGTRLTVV.

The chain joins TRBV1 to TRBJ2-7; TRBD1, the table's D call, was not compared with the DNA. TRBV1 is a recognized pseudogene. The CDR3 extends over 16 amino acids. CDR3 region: CASSPSGTGESYEQYF. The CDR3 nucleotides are TGCGCCAGCAGCCCTTCCGGGACAGGGGAATCCTACGAGCAGTACTTC.

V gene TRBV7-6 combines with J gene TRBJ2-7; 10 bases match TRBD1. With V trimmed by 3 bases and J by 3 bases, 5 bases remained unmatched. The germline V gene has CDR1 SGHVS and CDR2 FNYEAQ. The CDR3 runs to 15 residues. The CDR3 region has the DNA TGTGCCAGCAGCTTCGTGGGACAGGGGAACTACGAGCAGTACTTC. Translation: CASSFVGQGNYEQYF.

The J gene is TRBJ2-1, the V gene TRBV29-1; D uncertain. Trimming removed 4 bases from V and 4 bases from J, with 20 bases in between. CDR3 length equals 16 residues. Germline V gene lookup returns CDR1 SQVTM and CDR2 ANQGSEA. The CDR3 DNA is TGCAGCGTTGGAAGTCTGCGACTCTCCACATACAATGAGCAGTTCTTC. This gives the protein CSVGSLRLSTYNEQFF.

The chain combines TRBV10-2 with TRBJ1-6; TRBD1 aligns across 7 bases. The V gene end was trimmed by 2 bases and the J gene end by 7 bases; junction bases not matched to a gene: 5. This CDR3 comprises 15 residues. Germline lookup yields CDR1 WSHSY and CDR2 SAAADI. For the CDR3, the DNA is TGCGCCAGCAGTGAGGGGGACAGTGTAAATTCACCCCTCCACTTT. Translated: CASSEGDSVNSPLHF.

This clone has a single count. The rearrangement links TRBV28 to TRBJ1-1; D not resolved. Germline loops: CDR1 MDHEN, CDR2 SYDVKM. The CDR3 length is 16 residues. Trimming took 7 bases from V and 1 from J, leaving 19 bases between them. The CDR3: CASTPAGMDQNTEAFF. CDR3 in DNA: TGTGCCAGCACCCCGGCGGGAATGGATCAGAACACTGAAGCTTTCTTT. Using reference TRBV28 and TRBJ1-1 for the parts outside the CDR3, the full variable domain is DVKVTQSSRYLVKRTGEKVFLECVQDMDHENMFWYRQDPGLGLRLIYFSYDVKMKEKGDIPEGYSVSREKKERFSLILESASTNQTSMYLCASTPAGMDQNTEAFFGQGTRLTVV.

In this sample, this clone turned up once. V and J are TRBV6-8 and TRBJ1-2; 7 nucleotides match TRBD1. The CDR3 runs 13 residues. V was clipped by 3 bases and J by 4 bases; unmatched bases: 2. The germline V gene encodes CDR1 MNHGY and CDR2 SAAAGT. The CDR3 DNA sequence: TGTGCCAGCAGTTATGGACAGGCCTATGGCTACACCTTC. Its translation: CASSYGQAYGYTF.

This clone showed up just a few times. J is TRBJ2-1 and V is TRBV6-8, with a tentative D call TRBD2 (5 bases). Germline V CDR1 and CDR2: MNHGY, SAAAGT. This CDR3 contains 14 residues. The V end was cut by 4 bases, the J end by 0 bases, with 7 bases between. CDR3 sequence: CASSFLASYNEQFF. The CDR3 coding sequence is TGTGCCAGCAGTTTCCTAGCCTCCTACAATGAGCAGTTCTTC.

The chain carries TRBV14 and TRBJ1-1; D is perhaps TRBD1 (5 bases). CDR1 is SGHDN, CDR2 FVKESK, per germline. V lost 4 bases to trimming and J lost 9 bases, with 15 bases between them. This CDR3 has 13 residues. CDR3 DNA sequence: TGTGCCAGCAGCCGAACCGGGACGGCTAAAGCTTTCTTT. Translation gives CASSRTGTAKAFF.

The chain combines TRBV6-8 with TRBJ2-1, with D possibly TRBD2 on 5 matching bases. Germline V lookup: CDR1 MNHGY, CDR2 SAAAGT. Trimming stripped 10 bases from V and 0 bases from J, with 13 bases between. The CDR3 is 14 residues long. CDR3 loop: CATRRPSSYNEQFF. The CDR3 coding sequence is TGTGCCACTCGGAGGCCGAGCTCCTACAATGAGCAGTTCTTC.

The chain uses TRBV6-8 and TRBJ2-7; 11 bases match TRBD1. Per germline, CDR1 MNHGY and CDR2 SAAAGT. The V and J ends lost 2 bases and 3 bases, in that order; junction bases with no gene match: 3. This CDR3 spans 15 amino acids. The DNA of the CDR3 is TGTGCCAGCAGTTACGGTGGGACAGGGGGCTACGAGCAGTACTTC. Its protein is CASSYGGTGGYEQYF.

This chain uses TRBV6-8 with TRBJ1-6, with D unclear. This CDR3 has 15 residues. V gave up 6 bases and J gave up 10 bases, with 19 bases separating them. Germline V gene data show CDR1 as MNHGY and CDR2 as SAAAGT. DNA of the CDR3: TGTGCCAGCAGCCCTAGTTTGGGTTCGGGGTCACCCCTCCACTTT. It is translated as CASSPSLGSGSPLHF.

In DNA form, the CDR3 reads TGCAGCGTTGGAGTCGTGAACACTGAAGCTTTCTTT. Translation: CSVGVVNTEAFF. The rearrangement joins TRBV29-1 to TRBJ1-1; D is uncertain. Germline V gives CDR1 SQVTM, CDR2 ANQGSEA. Trimming pared 4 bases from V and 0 bases from J, leaving 6 bases between. The length of the CDR3 is 12 residues. The full variable domain, in which reference TRBV29-1 and TRBJ1-1 provide the parts outside the CDR3, is SAVISQKPSRDICQRGTSLTIQCQVDSQVTMMFWYRQQPGQSLTLIATANQGSEATYESGFVIDKFPISRPNLTFSTLTVSNMSPEDSSIYLCSVGVVNTEAFFGQGTRLTVV.

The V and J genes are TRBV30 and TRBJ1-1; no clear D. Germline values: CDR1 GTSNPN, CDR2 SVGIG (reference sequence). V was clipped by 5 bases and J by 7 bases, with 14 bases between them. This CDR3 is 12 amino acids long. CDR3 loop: CAWRDGWGEAFF. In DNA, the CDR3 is TGTGCCTGGCGGGATGGCTGGGGTGAAGCTTTCTTT.

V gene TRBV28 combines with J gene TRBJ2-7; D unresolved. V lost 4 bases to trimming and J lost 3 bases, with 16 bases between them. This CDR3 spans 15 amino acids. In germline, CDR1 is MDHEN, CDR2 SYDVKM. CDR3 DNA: TGTGCCAGCAGTTCTTCTCCGGGCGCCGGCTACGAGCAGTACTTC. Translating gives CASSSSPGAGYEQYF.

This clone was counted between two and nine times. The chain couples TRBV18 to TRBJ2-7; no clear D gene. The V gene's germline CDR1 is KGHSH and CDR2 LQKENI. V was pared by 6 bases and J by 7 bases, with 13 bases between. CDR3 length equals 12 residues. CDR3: CASSPEPGEQYF. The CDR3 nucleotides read TGTGCCAGCTCCCCAGAACCCGGAGAGCAGTACTTC.

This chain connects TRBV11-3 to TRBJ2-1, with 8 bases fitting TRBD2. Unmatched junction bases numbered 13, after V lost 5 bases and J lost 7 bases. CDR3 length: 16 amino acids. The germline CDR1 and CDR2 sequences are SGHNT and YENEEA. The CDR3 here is CASSLSYGGAGNEQFF. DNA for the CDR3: TGTGCCAGCAGCCTAAGTTACGGGGGGGCCGGGAATGAGCAGTTCTTC. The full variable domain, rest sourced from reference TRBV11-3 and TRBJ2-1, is EAGVVQSPRYKIIEKKQPVAFWCNPISGHNTLYWYLQNLGQGPELLIRYENEEAVDDSQLPKDRFSAERLKGVDSTLKIQPAELGDSAVYLCASSLSYGGAGNEQFFGPGTRLTVL.

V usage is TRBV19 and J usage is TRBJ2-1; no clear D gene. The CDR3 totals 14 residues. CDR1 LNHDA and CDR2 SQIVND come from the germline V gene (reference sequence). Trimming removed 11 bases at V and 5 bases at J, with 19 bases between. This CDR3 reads CASNRGSADNEQFF. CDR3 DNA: TGTGCCTCTAATCGTGGATCCGCTGACAATGAGCAGTTCTTC. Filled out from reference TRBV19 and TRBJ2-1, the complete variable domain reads DGGITQSPKYLFRKEGQNVTLSCEQNLNHDAMYWYRQDPGQGLRLIYYSQIVNDFQKGDIAEGYSVSREKKESFPLTVTSAQKNPTAFYLCASNRGSADNEQFFGPGTRLTVL.

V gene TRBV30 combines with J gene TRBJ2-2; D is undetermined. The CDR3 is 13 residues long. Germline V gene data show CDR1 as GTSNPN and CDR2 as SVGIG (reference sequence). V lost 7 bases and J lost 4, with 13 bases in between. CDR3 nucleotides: TGTGCCTCGGAAGGTTCTCGCACCGGGGAGCTGTTTTTT. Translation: CASEGSRTGELFF.

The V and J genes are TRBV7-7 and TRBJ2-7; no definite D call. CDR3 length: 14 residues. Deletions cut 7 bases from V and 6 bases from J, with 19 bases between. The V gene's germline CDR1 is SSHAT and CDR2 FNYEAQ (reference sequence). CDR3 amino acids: CASNLSPRPCEQYF. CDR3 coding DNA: TGTGCCAGCAACCTGTCCCCACGCCCCTGCGAGCAGTACTTC. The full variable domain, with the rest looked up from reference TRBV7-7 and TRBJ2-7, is GAGVSQSPRYKVTKRGQDVTLRCDPISSHATLYWYQQALGQGPEFLTYFNYEAQPDKSGLPSDRFSAERPEGSISTLTIQRTEQRDSAMYRCASNLSPRPCEQYFGPGTRLTVT.

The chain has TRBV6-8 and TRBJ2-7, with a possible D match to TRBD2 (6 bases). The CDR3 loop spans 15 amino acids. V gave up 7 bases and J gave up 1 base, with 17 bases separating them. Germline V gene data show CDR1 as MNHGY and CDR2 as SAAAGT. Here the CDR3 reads CASISSGAGSYEQYF. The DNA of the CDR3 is TGTGCCAGCATATCGTCGGGAGCTGGGTCCTACGAGCAGTACTTC.

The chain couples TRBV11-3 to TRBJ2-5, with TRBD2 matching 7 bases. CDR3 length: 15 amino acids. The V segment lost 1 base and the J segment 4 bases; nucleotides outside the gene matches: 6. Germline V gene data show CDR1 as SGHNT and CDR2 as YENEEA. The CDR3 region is CASSLGLGGGETQYF. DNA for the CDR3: TGTGCCAGCAGCTTAGGGTTGGGCGGGGGAGAGACCCAGTACTTC.

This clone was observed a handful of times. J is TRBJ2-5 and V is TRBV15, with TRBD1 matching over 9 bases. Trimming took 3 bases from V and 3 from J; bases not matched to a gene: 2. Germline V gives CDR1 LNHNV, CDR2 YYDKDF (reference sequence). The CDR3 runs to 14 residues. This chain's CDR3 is CATSRTGGKETQYF. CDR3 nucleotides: TGTGCCACCAGCAGGACAGGGGGAAAAGAGACCCAGTACTTC.

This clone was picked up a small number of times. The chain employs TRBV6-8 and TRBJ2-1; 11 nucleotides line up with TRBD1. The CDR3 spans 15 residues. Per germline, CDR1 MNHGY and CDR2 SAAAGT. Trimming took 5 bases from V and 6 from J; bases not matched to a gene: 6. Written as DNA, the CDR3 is TGTGCCAGCAGTCCATGGACAGGGGGCCCCAATGAGCAGTTCTTC. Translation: CASSPWTGGPNEQFF.

The CDR3 DNA reads TGTGCCAGCAGGCAGACCGGACAGGGAGATGAAAAACTGTTTTTT. Its protein is CASRQTGQGDEKLFF. V usage is TRBV28 and J usage is TRBJ1-4; 8 nucleotides agree with TRBD1. The germline CDR1 and CDR2 sequences are MDHEN and SYDVKM. Germline trimming cut 6 bases from V and 6 bases from J; bases unmatched to any gene: 9. This CDR3 contains 15 residues.